These T cell receptor beta chains were read from a single sample in a study of shared clonotypes between healthy human individuals. Assay: immunoSEQ multiplex PCR; the TCRdb copy retains only in-frame clones and omits some. Of approximately 530,000 clones in the sample, less than 96% were seen once. The sample was naive CD4+ T cells sorted from blood. Receptors originate from a woman in her 30s in good health. The CDR3 runs from the conserved cysteine through the conserved F or W. A D gene is named only where the DNA matches it firmly. Only part of the rows carry a size: once, few, many, or a class if the clone is expanded.

-,TRBD1,TRBV6-6,TRBJ2-7,CASSYEGQAAPYEQYF,TGTGCCAGCAGTTACGAAGGACAGGCCGCTCCCTACGAGCAGTACTTC
-,TRBD1,TRBV2,TRBJ1-5,CASSELGQSHQPQHF,TGTGCCAGCAGTGAACTGGGACAGAGCCATCAGCCCCAGCATTTT
-,-,TRBV11-3,TRBJ2-1,CASSFSRFNEQFF,TGTGCCAGCAGCTTTTCACGGTTCAATGAGCAGTTCTTC
-,-,TRBV28,TRBJ1-2,CASSLGTHYSYTF,TGTGCCAGCAGTCTCGGGACACACTATAGCTACACCTTC
-,-,TRBV7-9,TRBJ1-4,CASSSGEKLFF,TGTGCCAGCAGCTCAGGGGAAAAACTGTTTTTT
-,TRBD2,TRBV2,TRBJ2-7,CASTLGLREGPYEQYF,TGTGCCAGCACCCTGGGGTTGCGGGAGGGCCCGTACGAGCAGTACTTC
-,TRBD1,TRBV2,TRBJ2-2,CASRTSGTGSWELFF,TGTGCCAGCAGAACGTCCGGGACAGGGTCGTGGGAGCTGTTTTTT
-,-,TRBV15,TRBJ2-3,CATSRDPGSTDTQYF,TGTGCCACCAGCAGAGATCCCGGTAGCACAGATACGCAGTATTTT
-,TRBD2,TRBV4-1,TRBJ2-7,CASSQGGIAGAYEQYF,TGCGCCAGCAGCCAAGGCGGTATAGCGGGGGCCTACGAGCAGTACTTC
-,-,TRBV4-1,TRBJ2-6,CASSQVFLAGANVLTF,TGCGCCAGCAGCCAAGTTTTCCTAGCTGGGGCCAACGTCCTGACTTTC
-,TRBD1,TRBV28,TRBJ2-7,CASTRGRIASEQYF,TGTGCCAGCACTAGGGGGCGTATCGCCTCCGAGCAGTACTTC
-,TRBD1,TRBV2,TRBJ1-2,CASKQGARRGYTF,TGTGCCAGTAAACAGGGGGCGCGGCGCGGCTACACCTTC
-,TRBD2,TRBV5-4,TRBJ2-3,CASSYKGLAGVGTDTQYF,TGTGCCAGCAGCTACAAAGGACTAGCGGGAGTCGGCACAGATACGCAGTATTTT
few,-,TRBV4-2,TRBJ1-5,CASSQETAFNQPQHF,TGTGCCAGCAGCCAAGAAACAGCGTTCAATCAGCCCCAGCATTTT
-,TRBD2,TRBV7-7,TRBJ2-7,CASSLEREGEQYF,TGTGCCAGCAGCTTAGAAAGGGAGGGCGAGCAGTACTTC
-,-,TRBV19,TRBJ2-6,CASSMPPSGANVLTF,TGTGCCAGTAGTATGCCTCCTTCTGGGGCCAACGTCCTGACTTTC
once,-,TRBV28,TRBJ1-5,CASSFKVQPQHF,TGTGCCAGCAGTTTTAAGGTCCAGCCCCAGCATTTT
-,-,TRBV25-1,TRBJ1-1,CASSAEGGLNTEAFF,TGTGCCAGCAGTGCTGAGGGGGGATTGAACACTGAAGCTTTCTTT
-,-,TRBV15,TRBJ2-2,CATSRESGGANTGELFF,TGTGCCACCAGCAGAGAGTCAGGAGGGGCGAACACCGGGGAGCTGTTTTTT
-,TRBD1,TRBV18,TRBJ2-7,CASSPGQGRYEQYF,TGTGCCAGCTCTCCGGGACAGGGGCGGTACGAGCAGTACTTC
-,-,TRBV7-2,TRBJ1-2,CASSLVTYPGGYTF,TGTGCCAGCAGCTTAGTTACATATCCAGGTGGCTACACCTTC
-,TRBD1,TRBV29-1,TRBJ2-2,CSVGERGPGELLF,TGCAGCGTTGGAGAGAGGGGGCCCGGGGAGCTGCTTTTT
-,TRBD1,TRBV28,TRBJ1-2,CASSSYWTGSYGYTF,TGTGCCAGCAGTTCGTACTGGACAGGGAGCTATGGCTACACCTTC
-,TRBD2,TRBV4-1,TRBJ2-2,CASSQTREGPNGELFF,TGCGCCAGCAGCCAAACCCGGGAGGGCCCCAACGGGGAGCTGTTTTTT
-,-,TRBV6-5,TRBJ2-6,CASTNDRAGANVLTF,TGTGCCAGCACCAACGACAGAGCCGGGGCCAACGTCCTGACTTTC
once,-,TRBV20-1,TRBJ1-1,CSAPAREAFF,TGCAGTGCCCCTGCCAGGGAAGCTTTCTTT
-,TRBD2,TRBV5-1,TRBJ2-2,CASSWTSGSSGELFF,TGCGCCAGCAGCTGGACTAGCGGGAGCAGCGGGGAGCTGTTTTTT
once,-,TRBV28,TRBJ1-2,CASSLIGANYGYTF,TGTGCCAGCAGTTTAATCGGCGCGAACTATGGCTACACCTTC
-,-,TRBV5-6,TRBJ1-1,CASSGGSWPNTEAFF,TGTGCCAGCAGCGGTGGCAGCTGGCCGAACACTGAAGCTTTCTTT
-,TRBD2,TRBV10-3,TRBJ2-2,CAISFSGRADTGELFF,TGTGCCATCAGCTTTAGCGGGAGGGCCGACACCGGGGAGCTGTTTTTT
once,-,TRBV28,TRBJ1-1,CASSLGLIVAAFF,TGTGCCAGCAGCCTCGGACTGATAGTTGCGGCTTTCTTT
-,-,TRBV5-4,TRBJ1-1,CASSLARGSRPAFF,TGTGCCAGCAGCTTGGCCCGGGGTTCCAGGCCAGCTTTCTTT
once,-,TRBV7-9,TRBJ2-1,CASSLVRSSGFF,TGTGCCAGCAGCTTAGTTCGGAGTTCCGGGTTCTTC
-,-,TRBV4-1,TRBJ2-2,CASSQGRRAGGELFF,TGCGCCAGCAGCCAAGGTCGTCGGGCTGGCGGGGAGCTGTTTTTT
-,-,TRBV28,TRBJ2-1,CASGVPGQLNYNEQFF,TGTGCCAGTGGGGTCCCCGGCCAATTAAACTACAATGAGCAGTTCTTC
-,-,TRBV21-1,TRBJ2-5,CASSKEGGSQYF,TGTGCCAGCAGCAAAGAGGGAGGGTCGCAGTACTTC
-,-,TRBV6-6,TRBJ1-5,CASSRYRAGQPQHF,TGTGCCAGCAGTAGATACAGGGCCGGTCAGCCCCAGCATTTT
-,-,TRBV5-1,TRBJ1-2,CASSLEGNGYGYTF,TGCGCCAGCAGCTTGGAGGGTAACGGCTATGGCTACACCTTC
-,TRBD1,TRBV15,TRBJ2-5,CATSRDLQGAGETQYF,TGTGCCACCAGCAGAGACTTACAGGGGGCAGGGGAGACCCAGTACTTC
-,-,TRBV9,TRBJ2-3,CASSVRASRAGADTQYF,TGTGCCAGCAGCGTAAGGGCTAGCCGCGCCGGGGCAGATACGCAGTATTTT
-,-,TRBV29-1,TRBJ2-4,CSVVVLAKNIQYF,TGCAGCGTTGTAGTCTTGGCCAAAAACATTCAGTACTTC
-,-,TRBV7-8,TRBJ2-6,CASSLAERQDSGANVLTF,TGTGCCAGCAGCTTAGCGGAAAGACAGGACTCTGGGGCCAACGTCCTGACTTTC
-,TRBD1,TRBV29-1,TRBJ2-7,CSGGTGENEQYF,TGCAGCGGGGGGACAGGGGAAAACGAGCAGTACTTC
once,TRBD1,TRBV2,TRBJ1-4,CASSPNRGLSEKLFF,TGTGCCAGCAGTCCAAACAGGGGGCTAAGTGAAAAACTGTTTTTT
-,-,TRBV28,TRBJ2-3,CASEKTGTDTQYF,TGTGCCAGCGAAAAAACAGGCACAGATACGCAGTATTTT
-,-,TRBV5-4,TRBJ1-5,CASSSHPAQGNQPQHF,TGTGCCAGCAGCTCCCACCCGGCCCAGGGCAATCAGCCCCAGCATTTT
-,TRBD2,TRBV5-1,TRBJ2-3,CASSVTSGRAPDTQYF,TGCGCCAGCAGCGTGACTAGCGGGAGGGCCCCAGATACGCAGTATTTT
-,-,TRBV18,TRBJ2-3,CASSPANTDTQYF,TGTGCCAGCTCGCCTGCCAACACAGATACGCAGTATTTT
-,-,TRBV18,TRBJ2-1,CASSPGSYNEQFF,TGTGCCAGCTCCCCCGGTTCCTACAATGAGCAGTTCTTC
-,TRBD1,TRBV19,TRBJ2-5,CATLGTAQETQYF,TGTGCCACCCTAGGGACAGCTCAAGAGACCCAGTACTTC
once,-,TRBV20-1,TRBJ2-7,CSARSNYEQYF,TGCAGTGCTAGATCAAACTACGAGCAGTACTTC
-,-,TRBV29-1,TRBJ1-5,CSVVGGVNQPQHF,TGCAGCGTTGTAGGAGGAGTTAATCAGCCCCAGCATTTT
-,-,TRBV7-6,TRBJ2-7,CASSSTTGSSYEQYF,TGTGCCAGCAGCTCGACGACAGGAAGCTCCTACGAGCAGTACTTC
once,TRBD1,TRBV7-8,TRBJ1-4,CASSLGGTGPPNEKLFF,TGTGCCAGCAGCTTAGGAGGGACAGGGCCTCCAAATGAAAAACTGTTTTTT
-,-,TRBV9,TRBJ2-5,CASSDAPPGETQYF,TGTGCCAGCAGCGATGCCCCTCCTGGAGAGACCCAGTACTTC
-,-,TRBV28,TRBJ2-5,CASSTWETQYF,TGTGCCAGCAGCACGTGGGAGACCCAGTACTTC
-,TRBD2,TRBV5-1,TRBJ2-1,CASSLVAGKDEQFF,TGCGCCAGCAGCTTGGTAGCGGGAAAAGATGAGCAGTTCTTC
-,-,TRBV6-1,TRBJ1-2,CASSEAQTGNYGYTF,TGTGCCAGCAGTGAAGCTCAGACAGGAAACTATGGCTACACCTTC
-,-,TRBV28,TRBJ1-5,CASSGGAGVDQPQHF,TGTGCCAGCAGTGGGGGCGCAGGGGTTGATCAGCCCCAGCATTTT
-,-,TRBV9,TRBJ2-3,CASSVDQGSDTQYF,TGTGCCAGCAGCGTAGATCAAGGGTCAGATACGCAGTATTTT